Described below is a single T cell receptor beta chain sequence and its context. Germline V lookup: CDR1 SGHTA, CDR2 FQGNSA. The CDR3 is 15 amino acids. V shed 1 base and J shed 3 bases, with 10 bases lying between them. The data belong to a study of human T cells and chemical hapten exposure. Unique molecular identifiers were linked by the library to individual cDNA molecules. TCRdb re-derived calls from the RACE reads in MiXCR, one entry per CDR3 protein. Of tens of thousands of distinct CDR3 sequences listed, around a third were seen once; the top ten hold 8.9%. Time point: patch test 1, 2 weeks after DPC sensitization. Documented treatment: therapeutic diphenylcyclopropenone sensitization with weekly scalp DPC. The template was total RNA from unfractionated whole blood.

The sequenced sample was whole blood, obtained in connection with sensitization to the hapten diphenylcyclopropenone (DPC). The clonotype was recovered from a middle-aged man with alopecia areata. Some clones in this sample may be carry-over from other donors' samples. The chain links TRBV7-2 to TRBJ1-3; D call uncertain. The CDR3 loop reads CASSLEVGLGNTIYF. The CDR3 DNA is TGTGCCAGCAGCTTAGAAGTGGGCCTTGGAAACACCATATATTTT.